This T cell receptor beta chain appears in the sequencing data of a study of blood T cells in healthy people across ages. Study-level findings and limits: Age showed a roughly linear inverse relationship with TCR beta diversity per million T cells.

For the second PCR, which ran for about 7 to 11 cycles, a sample-barcoded 5' primer and a J-beta primer mix were used. TCRdb ran MiXCR on the 5' RACE reads and lists one entry per CDR3 protein. The sample yields approximately 1.5 million distinct CDR3 sequences, less than 45% seen once. Trimming stripped 0 bases from V and 5 bases from J, with 7 bases between. Germline CDR1 and CDR2: MGHRA and YSYEKL. CDR3 length: 14 amino acids. Remarks on this clonotype: Its antigen is not identified.

The source is a woman between 18 and 29 years old in good health. The rearrangement joins TRBV4-1 to TRBJ1-4; D unresolved. The specimen was blood. CDR3 sequence: CASSQDQMNEKLFF. For the CDR3, the DNA is TGCGCCAGCAGCCAAGACCAAATGAATGAAAAACTGTTTTTT.